This TCR beta chain was sequenced during a study of response to subunit inactivated influenza vaccine. The V gene lost 8 bases and the J gene lost 6 bases, with 13 bases spanning the gap. The CDR3 sequence is 13 residues long. This clonotype was counted a few times. MiXCR was run by TCRdb on the RT-PCR reads, yielding one entry per CDR3 protein. The sample lists more than 450,000 distinct CDR3 sequences, over 9% occurring once. The same specimen was also included in a second study, on T cells expressing NK-cell markers. That publication notes: 5'RACE template switching with UMIs generated TCR beta cDNA. Underlying the TCR beta repertoires were sorted CD3+CD56+NKG2C+, CD3+CD56+NKG2C- and CD3+CD56-NKG2C+ T cells.

The receptor's source is a man aged 45-65 years who received an inactivated influenza vaccine. The sample here was PBMCs from blood, taken on the day of vaccination. This sequence joins TRBV12-3 or TRBV12-4 and TRBJ1-4; D is uncertain. CDR3 loop: CASLGRSYEKLFF. CDR3 nucleotides: TGTGCCAGCCTCGGACGGAGCTATGAAAAACTGTTTTTT.